This TCR beta chain was documented in a study of blood T cells in healthy people across ages. Study results and caveats: Relative to aged donors, long-lived donors carried more naive CD4+ cells and displayed higher diversity.

This clonotype has just one count. The target antigen is unknown. One end of the junction fails to match germline, which may point to a read error. A second PCR, run for about 6 to 12 cycles, used a sample-barcoded 5' primer plus a J-beta primer mix. MiXCR, applied by TCRdb to the 5' RACE reads, yields one record per CDR3 protein. The sample shows 1.5 million to 2 million distinct CDR3 sequences, roughly 30% of them seen only once. The CDR3 is made up of 15 amino acids. Germline V gene data show CDR1 as SGHTA and CDR2 as FQGTGA. Sequenced sample: blood. The TCR originated in a woman aged 25 to 39 in good health. The rearrangement links TRBV7-3 to TRBJ1-2, with D maybe TRBD1 (6 bases). The DNA of the CDR3 is TGCGCCAGCAGCATCGACGGGACACCGCTCGGCGGCTACACCTTC. Its protein is CASSIDGTPLGGYTF.